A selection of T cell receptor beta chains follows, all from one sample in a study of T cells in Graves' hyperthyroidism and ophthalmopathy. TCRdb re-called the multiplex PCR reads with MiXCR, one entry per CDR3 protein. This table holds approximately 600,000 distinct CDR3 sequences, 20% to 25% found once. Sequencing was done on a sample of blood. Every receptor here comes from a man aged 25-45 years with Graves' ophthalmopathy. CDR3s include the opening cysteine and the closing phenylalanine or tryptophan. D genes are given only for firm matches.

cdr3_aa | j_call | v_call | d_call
CASSLGGSGGNEKLFF | TRBJ1-4 | TRBV5-1 | .
CASSQGAGDYSGETQYF | TRBJ2-5 | TRBV4-1 | .
CASSQVNPLEQYF | TRBJ2-7 | TRBV14 | .
CASSSGTENQETQYF | TRBJ2-5 | TRBV28 | .
CASSPYLSDSGRLVNEQFF | TRBJ2-1 | TRBV27 | TRBD2
CSARVSGLARGEQFF | TRBJ2-1 | TRBV20-1 | TRBD2
CASMSGDLAKSIQYF | TRBJ2-4 | TRBV5-1 | TRBD2
CASSATSGGTGELFF | TRBJ2-2 | TRBV2 | TRBD2
CASSLQIGVNEQYF | TRBJ2-7 | TRBV7-8 | .
CSVEGLYEQYF | TRBJ2-7 | TRBV29-1 | .
CASSLPISGANVLTF | TRBJ2-6 | TRBV28 | .
CASSLGTGGSQPQHF | TRBJ1-5 | TRBV28 | TRBD1
CASSRTRSPSQETQYF | TRBJ2-5 | TRBV7-6 | .
CASSLSGFQTQYF | TRBJ2-5 | TRBV28 | .
CASSPGGGASYNEQFF | TRBJ2-1 | TRBV28 | TRBD2
CASSVGQGPNEQYF | TRBJ2-7 | TRBV5-1 | TRBD1
CASSGPTGIGERSNQPQHF | TRBJ1-5 | TRBV6-2/TRBV6-3 | TRBD1
CASRRSGSIDSGANVLTF | TRBJ2-6 | TRBV7-2 | TRBD2
CASRGLAGISYEQYF | TRBJ2-7 | TRBV12-3/TRBV12-4 | TRBD2
CASSFRPSGNTIYF | TRBJ1-3 | TRBV11-2 | .
CATQDGGDYTGELFF | TRBJ2-2 | TRBV2 | .
CSVLDGGIYEQYF | TRBJ2-7 | TRBV29-1 | .
CASSTDSVFSNEQFF | TRBJ2-1 | TRBV2 | .
CASSPKTSGRGDEQFF | TRBJ2-1 | TRBV7-9 | TRBD2
CASKRDRQLFF | TRBJ2-2 | TRBV12-3/TRBV12-4 | .
CASSSHGQTSDTQYF | TRBJ2-3 | TRBV28 | .
CASSLGGQGTGMGYTF | TRBJ1-2 | TRBV11-2 | TRBD1
CASRGLQGARWGDQPQHF | TRBJ1-5 | TRBV2 | TRBD1
CASSAAGTGGFEQYF | TRBJ2-7 | TRBV7-9 | TRBD1
CASMRGFTGGHTEAFF | TRBJ1-1 | TRBV7-9 | .
CASSPPGDSPLHF | TRBJ1-6 | TRBV7-8 | .
CATSSVSGLNTGELFF | TRBJ2-2 | TRBV15 | .
CSARGAGRGGSYNEQFF | TRBJ2-1 | TRBV20-1 | .
CAWSVWGSSGDTIYF | TRBJ1-3 | TRBV30 | .
CSAYAGQKMNTEAFF | TRBJ1-1 | TRBV20-1 | TRBD1
CASSPGQVGGELFF | TRBJ2-2 | TRBV18 | .
CASSPLAGDLNEQFF | TRBJ2-1 | TRBV7-9 | TRBD2
CASTDLGQGNQPQHF | TRBJ1-5 | TRBV6-2/TRBV6-3 | TRBD1
CASNKGTSGISYEQYF | TRBJ2-7 | TRBV6-1 | TRBD2
CSARDGGGARETQYF | TRBJ2-5 | TRBV20-1 | TRBD2
CASSSPDSSEVKTQYF | TRBJ2-5 | TRBV28 | .
CAISESRGQETQYF | TRBJ2-5 | TRBV10-3 | .
CASRDPAALSGANVLTF | TRBJ2-6 | TRBV2 | .
CASSLDTLGPREQYF | TRBJ2-7 | TRBV5-5 | .
CASSLLAPGEQYF | TRBJ2-7 | TRBV3-1 | .
CASSLWGTSGAGSTDTQYF | TRBJ2-3 | TRBV28 | TRBD2
CASSVWGEKDQPQHF | TRBJ1-5 | TRBV9 | .
CASGDGNGYTF | TRBJ1-2 | TRBV6-1 | .
CASRPVEWFLLHEQFF | TRBJ2-1 | TRBV11-2 | .
CASSAGIVYEQYF | TRBJ2-7 | TRBV28 | .
CASTNWTEAFF | TRBJ1-1 | TRBV28 | .
CASSSWRGDEQFF | TRBJ2-1 | TRBV11-1 | .
CASSLGWLEQETQYF | TRBJ2-5 | TRBV7-2 | .
CASSLGDRGPSPTDNEQFF | TRBJ2-1 | TRBV12-3/TRBV12-4 | TRBD1
CASSLRRYGYTF | TRBJ1-2 | TRBV12-3/TRBV12-4 | .
CSARVGEFSYEQYF | TRBJ2-7 | TRBV20-1 | .
CAIRPGLAGAGNEQFF | TRBJ2-1 | TRBV10-3 | TRBD2
CASSLRSGGHEQYF | TRBJ2-7 | TRBV7-2 | .